This T cell receptor beta chain was obtained from a study of chemoradiotherapy in HPV16-positive cancers. Study in general: Functional T-cell assays on a couple of HPV16-positive patients' cells defined candidate HPV-specific clones and common TCR motifs.

A remark on this clone: Its antigen is still unknown.

Profiled with immunoSEQ multiplex PCR; TCRdb holds only in-frame clones, not every one. The top ten hold 38% of the sample, which has fewer than 10,000 clones, about 68% seen once. Findings and caveats of the study: Only a couple of HPV16-positive patients supplied the functional HPV-specificity definition.

Germline CDR1 is MRHNA and CDR2 is SNTAGT. V was shortened by 5 bases and J by 7 bases, with 9 bases between the two germline ends. The CDR3 contains 12 residues. The TCR comes from a human donor with HPV-associated anogenital cancer. The specimen was tumor tissue, collected from a patient who underwent chemoradiotherapy. The chain combines TRBV6-4 with TRBJ2-1; D is uncertain. CDR3 in amino acids: CASSREGNEQFF. CDR3 in DNA: TGTGCCAGCAGTCGTGAAGGGAATGAGCAGTTCTTC.